The source of this T cell receptor beta chain is a study of T cells in localized non-small cell lung cancer. Findings of the study overall: There was higher T cell clonality in uninvolved adjacent lung than in tumor, and it was highest there. Among the top 100 tumor clones, a median approximately 60 appeared in adjacent lung. Multi-region tumor sequencing was not done, so intratumor heterogeneity could not be excluded. Elevated circulating T cell density in blood was associated with longer overall survival.

Germline CDR1 reads SGHRS; CDR2 reads YFSETQ. The V and J ends lost 4 bases and 3 bases, in that order; junction bases with no gene match: 14. This CDR3 contains 19 residues. To note about this clone: What it binds is unknown.

Clones were sequenced by immunoSEQ multiplex PCR, and TCRdb holds only the in-frame ones, with some missing. The top ten clones hold around 4% of a sample with roughly 30,000 clones, 88% of them seen once. The origin of this receptor is a woman aged 35-75 years with stage I lung adenocarcinoma. This chain joins TRBV5-1 and TRBJ2-1; 12 bases agree with TRBD2. This specimen consisted of peripheral blood, obtained before any cancer treatment. As DNA, the CDR3 is TGCGCCAGCAGCCCCGGACTAGCGGGGTCCGGGGCGGTCTACAATGAGCAGTTCTTC. It codes for CASSPGLAGSGAVYNEQFF.